The rows below give T cell receptor beta chains drawn from one sample of a study of molecular identifiers for immune sequencing clone quantification. One entry per CDR3 protein results from TCRdb running MiXCR on the PCR reads. The profile shows roughly 10,000 distinct CDR3 sequences, about a fifth of them singletons. The specimen sequenced was naive CD8+ T cells from blood, with Jurkat cell RNA spiked in. These receptors were obtained from a human donor in good health. Some libraries in this study had Jurkat cell RNA spiked in. The CDR3 runs from the conserved cysteine through the conserved F or W. D genes are given only for firm matches. Size tells how often a clone was seen (once, few, many) or the class of an expanded clone, and some rows leave it out.

V gene,J gene,clone size,D gene,CDR3 protein,CDR3 DNA
TRBV28,TRBJ2-3,many,TRBD2,CASSFREVDTQYF,TGTGCCAGCAGTTTTCGGGAGGTGGATACGCAGTATTTT
TRBV19,TRBJ1-5,many,-,CASSIDLATVNQPQHF,TGTGCCAGTAGTATTGATTTGGCCACAGTGAATCAGCCCCAGCATTTT
TRBV29-1,TRBJ2-7,medium-sized,-,CSVAGTASLGEQYF,TGCAGCGTTGCGGGGACGGCGTCCTTAGGGGAGCAGTACTTC
TRBV19,TRBJ2-3,many,TRBD2,CASSILAGGTDTQYF,TGTGCCAGTAGTATACTAGCGGGGGGCACAGATACGCAGTATTTT
TRBV5-6,TRBJ2-5,many,TRBD1,CASNTEGQEETQYF,TGTGCCAGCAATACTGAGGGACAGGAAGAGACCCAGTACTTC
TRBV6-1,TRBJ1-5,many,-,CASSETGSQPQHF,TGTGCCAGCAGTGAAACAGGGTCCCAGCCCCAGCATTTT
TRBV5-8,TRBJ2-7,-,TRBD1,CASSFFRGPGEQYF,TGTGCCAGCAGCTTTTTTAGGGGGCCGGGGGAGCAGTACTTC
TRBV12-3/TRBV12-4,TRBJ2-3,few,TRBD2,CASSLDGAGGPTSTQYF,TGTGCCAGCAGTTTGGATGGGGCGGGGGGGCCTACGAGTACGCAGTATTTT
TRBV7-9,TRBJ2-3,medium-sized,-,CASSLGTDTQYF,TGTGCCAGCAGCTTAGGCACAGATACGCAGTATTTT
TRBV15,TRBJ2-3,many,TRBD2,CATSRDWLAGGKSTDTQYF,TGTGCCACCAGCAGAGATTGGCTAGCGGGGGGGAAAAGCACAGATACGCAGTATTTT
TRBV20-1,TRBJ1-1,medium-sized,-,CSEGGNTEAFF,TGCAGTGAGGGGGGGAACACTGAAGCTTTCTTT
TRBV7-3,TRBJ2-2,medium-sized,-,CASSEAYTGELFF,TGTGCCAGCAGCGAAGCCTACACCGGGGAGCTGTTTTTT